One and the same sample provided the 12 T cell receptor beta chains below, sequenced in a study of blood T cell repertoires in COVID-19. TCRdb's copy holds only in-frame clones and misses some; the assay was immunoSEQ multiplex PCR. The sample lists about 80,000 clones; 60% to 80% were seen once. Sequencing used peripheral blood. The receptor source for this set is a man aged 65 to 85 with active or convalescent COVID-19.

The J gene is TRBJ2-7, the V gene TRBV3-1 (or the pseudogene TRBV3-2); no clear D. Per germline, CDR1 LGHDT and CDR2 YNNKEL (reference sequence). The CDR3 is 13 residues long. Trimming took off 1 base at V and 3 bases at J, with 7 bases between the two ends. The CDR3 is CASSQVGGYEQYF. The CDR3 nucleotides are TGTGCCAGCAGCCAAGTCGGCGGCTACGAGCAGTACTTC.

J is TRBJ2-2 and V is TRBV6-6; 7 bases are a match to TRBD1. This CDR3 region has 16 residues. V lost 4 bases, J lost 3 bases, and 8 bases stayed unmatched. Germline V gives CDR1 MNHNY, CDR2 SVGAGI (reference sequence). The CDR3 protein is CASSWGRGTDTGELFF. The CDR3 nucleotides are TGTGCCAGCAGTTGGGGTCGAGGGACAGACACCGGGGAGCTGTTTTTT.

The chain uses TRBV12-5 and TRBJ1-5, with unresolved D. The CDR3 runs 14 residues. Germline CDR1 is LGHNT and CDR2 is FRNRAP. V was cut by 5 bases and J by 4 bases, with 12 bases left in between. CDR3 sequence: CASGQDTLNQPQHF. The CDR3 DNA follows: TGTGCTAGTGGTCAAGACACTTTAAATCAGCCCCAGCATTTT.

Only one count was recorded for this clone. The chain is built from TRBV7-8 and TRBJ2-3, with D perhaps matching TRBD2 (6 bases). The CDR3 consists of 16 residues. Between the trimmed V and J ends, which lost 1 base and 3 bases, there was a span of 14 bases. Per germline, CDR1 SGHVS and CDR2 FQNEAQ. CDR3 loop: CASSLEAGMGTDTQYF. The CDR3, as DNA: TGTGCCAGCAGCTTAGAGGCGGGGATGGGGACAGATACGCAGTATTTT.

In this sample, this clone turned up once. The chain is built from TRBV10-3 and TRBJ2-1, with D possibly being TRBD1 (6 bases). V lost 6 bases and J 6 bases, leaving 18 bases between the germline ends. Germline V gene lookup returns CDR1 ENHRY and CDR2 SYGVKD. The CDR3 spans 15 residues. The DNA of the CDR3 is TGTGCCATCAGGGACCGGACAGCCGAGGGCAATGAGCAGTTCTTC. It yields the protein CAIRDRTAEGNEQFF.

The CDR3 DNA reads as TGTGCCAGCTCACCAATCGGGGACACTGAAGCTTTCTTT. Translated, it gives CASSPIGDTEAFF. The chain is built from TRBV18 and TRBJ1-1; no firm D call. Trimming stripped 2 bases from V and 3 bases from J, with 7 bases between. Germline CDR1 KGHSH, CDR2 LQKENI. CDR3 length: 13 amino acids.

This chain's CDR3 is CASRPLRPGLAAEAGELFF. The CDR3 DNA follows: TGTGCCAGCAGACCGCTAAGACCGGGACTAGCGGCGGAGGCCGGGGAGCTGTTTTTT. J is TRBJ2-2 and V is TRBV7-6, with TRBD2 matching 11 bases. The CDR3 covers 19 residues. The germline CDR1 and CDR2 sequences are SGHVS and FNYEAQ. V shed 6 bases, J shed 6 bases, and the junction held 18 bases outside the gene matches.

The J gene is TRBJ2-7, the V gene TRBV7-9, with 8 bases matching TRBD2. This CDR3 contains 18 residues. Germline V gene sequence: CDR1 SEHNR, CDR2 FQNEAQ (reference sequence). Germline trimming cut 5 bases from V and 5 bases from J; bases unmatched to any gene: 20. The DNA of the CDR3 is TGTGCCAGCAGCCAAACCCTCCGCGTCGCAGCGGGGGTCCACGAGCAGTACTTC. Its protein is CASSQTLRVAAGVHEQYF. The full variable domain, its missing parts supplied by reference TRBV7-9 and TRBJ2-7, is DTGVSQNPRHKITKRGQNVTFRCDPISEHNRLYWYRQTLGQGPEFLTYFQNEAQLEKSRLLSDRFSAERPKGSFSTLEIQRTEQGDSAMYLCASSQTLRVAAGVHEQYFGPGTRLTVT.

This sequence joins TRBV19 and TRBJ2-2; 7 bases match TRBD2. CDR1 and CDR2 (germline): LNHDA, SQIVND (reference sequence). This CDR3 spans 16 amino acids. V lost 6 bases to trimming and J lost 6 bases; unmatched junction nucleotides: 13. CDR3 nucleotides: TGTGCCAGTAGACCCACGGGGGGACCTGTACCCGGGGAGCTGTTTTTT. Its translation: CASRPTGGPVPGELFF.

The rearrangement uses TRBV7-3 and TRBJ2-2; the match to TRBD1 covers 8 bases. CDR1 and CDR2 (germline): SGHTA, FQGTGA. The length of the CDR3 is 14 residues. V was pared by 3 bases and J by 7 bases, with 4 bases of the junction left unmatched. CDR3 nucleotide sequence: TGTGCCAGCAGCTTGGACAGGGCGGTCGGGGAGCTGTTTTTT. Translated: CASSLDRAVGELFF. Drawing the rest from reference TRBV7-3 and TRBJ2-2, the complete variable domain is GAGVSQTPSNKVTEKGKYVELRCDPISGHTALYWYRQSLGQGPEFLIYFQGTGAADDSGLPNDRFFAVRPEGSVSTLKIQRTERGDSAVYLCASSLDRAVGELFFGEGSRLTVL.

The gene calls are TRBV7-9 and TRBJ1-3; possible D gene TRBD1, 6 bases. The germline V gene has CDR1 SEHNR and CDR2 FQNEAQ (reference sequence). This CDR3 has 14 residues. Trimming removed 7 bases at V and 6 bases at J, with 16 bases between. This CDR3 reads CASTRRDMTNTIYF. The CDR3, as DNA: TGTGCCAGCACCCGCCGGGACATGACAAACACCATATATTTT.

In its sample, this clone was seen many times. This chain links TRBV7-9 with TRBJ2-3; possibly TRBD2 for D (6 bases). This CDR3 spans 15 amino acids. Germline V gene sequence: CDR1 SEHNR, CDR2 FQNEAQ (reference sequence). V was pared by 5 bases and J by 0 bases, with 12 bases between. CDR3 in DNA: TGTGCCAGCAGCCCACGGGGGACTAGCACAGATACGCAGTATTTT. Its protein is CASSPRGTSTDTQYF.